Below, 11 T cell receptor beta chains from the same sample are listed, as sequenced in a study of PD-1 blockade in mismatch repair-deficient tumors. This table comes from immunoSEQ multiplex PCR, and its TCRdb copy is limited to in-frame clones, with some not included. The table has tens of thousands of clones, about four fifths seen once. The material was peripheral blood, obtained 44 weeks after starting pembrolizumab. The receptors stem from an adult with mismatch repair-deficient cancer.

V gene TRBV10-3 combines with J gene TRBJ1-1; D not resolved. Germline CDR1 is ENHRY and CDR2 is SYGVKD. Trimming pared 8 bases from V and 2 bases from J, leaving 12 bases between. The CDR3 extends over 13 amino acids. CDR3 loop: CAIESGSNTEAFF. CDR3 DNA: TGTGCCATCGAATCGGGCAGCAACACTGAAGCTTTCTTT.

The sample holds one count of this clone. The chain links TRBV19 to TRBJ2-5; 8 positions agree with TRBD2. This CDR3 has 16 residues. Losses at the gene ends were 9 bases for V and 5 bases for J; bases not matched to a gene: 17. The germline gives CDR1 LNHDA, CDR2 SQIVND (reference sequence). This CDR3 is CARVIRAGLVMETQYF. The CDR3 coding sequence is TGTGCCAGGGTAATTCGGGCGGGACTAGTCATGGAGACCCAGTACTTC. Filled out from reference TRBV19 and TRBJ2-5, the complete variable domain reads DGGITQSPKYLFRKEGQNVTLSCEQNLNHDAMYWYRQDPGQGLRLIYYSQIVNDFQKGDIAEGYSVSREKKESFPLTVTSAQKNPTAFYLCARVIRAGLVMETQYFGPGTRLLVL.

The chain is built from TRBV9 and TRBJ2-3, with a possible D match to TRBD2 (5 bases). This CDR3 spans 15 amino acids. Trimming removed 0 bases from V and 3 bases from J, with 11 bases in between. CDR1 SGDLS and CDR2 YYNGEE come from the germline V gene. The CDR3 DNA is TGTGCCAGCAGCGTAGGAGCGGCGTGGACAGATACGCAGTATTTT. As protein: CASSVGAAWTDTQYF.

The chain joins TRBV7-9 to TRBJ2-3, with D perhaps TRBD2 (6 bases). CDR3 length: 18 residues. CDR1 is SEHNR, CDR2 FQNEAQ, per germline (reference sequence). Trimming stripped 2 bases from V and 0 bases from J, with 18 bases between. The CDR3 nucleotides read TGTGCCAGCAGCTTAAACCCCCCTGGTAGCGGTAGCACAGATACGCAGTATTTT. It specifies CASSLNPPGSGSTDTQYF.

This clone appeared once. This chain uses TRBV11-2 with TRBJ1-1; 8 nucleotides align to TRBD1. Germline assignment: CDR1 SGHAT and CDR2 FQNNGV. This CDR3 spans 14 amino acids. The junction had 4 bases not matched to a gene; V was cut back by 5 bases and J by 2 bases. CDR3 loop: CASSRTGTNTEAFF. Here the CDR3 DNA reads TGTGCCAGCAGCAGGACAGGGACCAACACTGAAGCTTTCTTT.

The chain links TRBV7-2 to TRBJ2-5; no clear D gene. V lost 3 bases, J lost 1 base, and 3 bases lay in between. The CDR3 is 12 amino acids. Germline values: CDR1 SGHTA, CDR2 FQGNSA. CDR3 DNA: TGTGCCAGCAGCTTTCTCCAAGAGACCCAGTACTTC. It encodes CASSFLQETQYF.

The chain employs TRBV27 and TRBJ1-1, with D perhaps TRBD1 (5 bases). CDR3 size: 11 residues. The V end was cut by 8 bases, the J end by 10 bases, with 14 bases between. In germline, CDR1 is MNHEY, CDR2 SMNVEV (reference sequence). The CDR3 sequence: CASFFLGRAFF. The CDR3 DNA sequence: TGTGCCAGCTTTTTCTTGGGGCGAGCTTTCTTT.

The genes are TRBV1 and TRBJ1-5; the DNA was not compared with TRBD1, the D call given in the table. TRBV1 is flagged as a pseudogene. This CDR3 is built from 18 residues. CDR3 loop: CTSSQEFARPPGNQPQHF. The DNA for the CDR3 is TGCACCAGCAGCCAAGAATTCGCCAGGCCCCCTGGAAATCAGCCCCAGCATTTT.

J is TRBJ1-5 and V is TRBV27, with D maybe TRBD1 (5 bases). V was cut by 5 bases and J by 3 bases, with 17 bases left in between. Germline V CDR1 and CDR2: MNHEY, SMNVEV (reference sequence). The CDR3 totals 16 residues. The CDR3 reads CASSGEGSRTNQPQHF. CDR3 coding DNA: TGTGCCAGCAGTGGCGAGGGGTCCCGGACCAATCAGCCCCAGCATTTT.

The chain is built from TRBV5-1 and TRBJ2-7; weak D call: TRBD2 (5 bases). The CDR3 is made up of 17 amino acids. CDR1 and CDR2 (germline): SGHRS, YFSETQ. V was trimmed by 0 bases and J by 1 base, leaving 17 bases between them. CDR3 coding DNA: TGCGCCAGCAGCTTGGTTGGCGGCGGGTCTCTGTCCTACGAGCAGTACTTC. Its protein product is CASSLVGGGSLSYEQYF.

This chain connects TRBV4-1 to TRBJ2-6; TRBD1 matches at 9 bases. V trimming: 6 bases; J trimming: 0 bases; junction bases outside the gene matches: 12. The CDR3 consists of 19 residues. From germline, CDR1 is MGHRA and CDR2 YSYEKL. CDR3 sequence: CASSLTGGVTRSGANVLTF. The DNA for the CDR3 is TGCGCCAGCAGTCTGACAGGGGGGGTTACCCGCTCTGGGGCCAACGTCCTGACTTTC.